The sample holds many counts of the clone carrying this T cell receptor beta chain. The antigen is unknown. Researchers made TCR beta libraries by using iRepertoire HTBI primers and running Arm-PCR on CDR3 regions. TCRdb independently ran MiXCR on the multiplex PCR reads; one entry per CDR3 protein. The repertoire includes 500,000 or so distinct CDR3 sequences, about 15% of them detected once, and approximately 25% sits in the top ten. Time point described: newly diagnosed GD, antithyroid drugs for less than 3 months. The TCR library was made from RNA extracted from PBMCs. The data derive from a study of regulatory T cells in long-lasting Graves disease. Findings of the study overall: TRBV28, TRBJ1-2 and TRBJ2-5 emerged as the favored segments in persistent disease.

CDR1 is SNHLY, CDR2 FYNNEI, per germline. This CDR3 has 15 residues. The V and J ends lost 6 bases and 7 bases, in that order; junction bases with no gene match: 9. This sample also appeared in a second study, on T cells in Graves' hyperthyroidism and ophthalmopathy.

The source material was peripheral blood mononuclear cells (PBMCs), sampled at new diagnosis, from a patient treated with antithyroid drugs. The J gene is TRBJ2-1, the V gene TRBV2; 10 nucleotides line up with TRBD2. The TCR originated in a woman aged 35-65 years with Graves disease. The CDR3 bases are TGTGCCAGCAGGCCGGAAGCGGGGGGGCGGAATGAGCAGTTCTTC. Protein: CASRPEAGGRNEQFF.